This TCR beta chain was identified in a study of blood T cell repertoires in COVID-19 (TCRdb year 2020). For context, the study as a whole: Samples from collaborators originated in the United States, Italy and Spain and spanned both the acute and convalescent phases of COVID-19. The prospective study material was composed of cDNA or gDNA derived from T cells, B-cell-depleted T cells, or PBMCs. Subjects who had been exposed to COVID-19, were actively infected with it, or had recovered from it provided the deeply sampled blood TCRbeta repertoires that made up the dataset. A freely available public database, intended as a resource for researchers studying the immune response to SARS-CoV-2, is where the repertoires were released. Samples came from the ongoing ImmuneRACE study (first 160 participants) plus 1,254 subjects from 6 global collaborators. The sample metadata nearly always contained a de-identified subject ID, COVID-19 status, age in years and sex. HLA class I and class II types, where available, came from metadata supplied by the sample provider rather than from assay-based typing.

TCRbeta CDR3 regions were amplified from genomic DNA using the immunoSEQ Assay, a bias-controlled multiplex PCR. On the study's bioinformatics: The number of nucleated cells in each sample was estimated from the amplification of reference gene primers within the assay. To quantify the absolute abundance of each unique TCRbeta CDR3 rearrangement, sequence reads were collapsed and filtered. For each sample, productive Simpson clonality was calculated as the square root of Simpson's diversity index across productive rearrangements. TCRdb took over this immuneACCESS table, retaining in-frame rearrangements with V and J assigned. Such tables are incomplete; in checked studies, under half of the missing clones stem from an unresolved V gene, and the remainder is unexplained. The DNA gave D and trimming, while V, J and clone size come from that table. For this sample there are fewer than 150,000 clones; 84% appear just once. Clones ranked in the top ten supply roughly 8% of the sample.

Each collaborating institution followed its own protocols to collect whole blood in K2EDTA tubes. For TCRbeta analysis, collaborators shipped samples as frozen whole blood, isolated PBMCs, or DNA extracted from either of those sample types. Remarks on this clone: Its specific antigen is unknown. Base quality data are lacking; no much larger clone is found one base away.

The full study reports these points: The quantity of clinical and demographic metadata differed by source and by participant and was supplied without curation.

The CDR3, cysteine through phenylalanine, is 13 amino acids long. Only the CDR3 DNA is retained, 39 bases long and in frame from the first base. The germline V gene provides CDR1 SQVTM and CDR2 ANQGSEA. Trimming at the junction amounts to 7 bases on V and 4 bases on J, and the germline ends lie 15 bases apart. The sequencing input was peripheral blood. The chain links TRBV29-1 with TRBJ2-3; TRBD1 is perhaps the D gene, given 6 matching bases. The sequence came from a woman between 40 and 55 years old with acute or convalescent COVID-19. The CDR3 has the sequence CSATGSGPDTQYF. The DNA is TGCAGCGCTACAGGGAGTGGCCCAGATACGCAGTATTTT.